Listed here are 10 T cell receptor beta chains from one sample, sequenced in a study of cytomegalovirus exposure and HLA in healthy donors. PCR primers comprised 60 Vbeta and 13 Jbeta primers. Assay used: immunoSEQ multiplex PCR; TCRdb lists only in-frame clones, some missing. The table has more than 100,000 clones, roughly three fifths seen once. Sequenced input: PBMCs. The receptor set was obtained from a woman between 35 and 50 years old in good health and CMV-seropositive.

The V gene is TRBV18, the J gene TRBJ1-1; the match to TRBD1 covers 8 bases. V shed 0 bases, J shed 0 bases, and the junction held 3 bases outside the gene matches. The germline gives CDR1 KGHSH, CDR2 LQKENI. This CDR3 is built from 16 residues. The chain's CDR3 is CASSPPTGALNTEAFF. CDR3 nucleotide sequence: TGTGCCAGCTCACCACCGACAGGGGCCTTGAACACTGAAGCTTTCTTT.

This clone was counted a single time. The CDR3 sequence: CASSPPRRNGELFF. The CDR3 bases are TGTGCCAGCTCACCACCGCGCAGGAATGGGGAGCTGTTTTTT. J is TRBJ2-2 and V is TRBV18; D uncertain. This CDR3 spans 14 amino acids. The ends were cut back, 0 bases at V and 8 bases at J, with 10 bases in the middle. Germline loops: CDR1 KGHSH, CDR2 LQKENI. The full variable domain, rest sourced from reference TRBV18 and TRBJ2-2, is NAGVMQNPRHLVRRRGQEARLRCSPMKGHSHVYWYRQLPEEGLKFMVYLQKENIIDESGMPKERFSAEFPKEGPSILRIQQVVRGDSAAYFCASSPPRRNGELFFGEGSRLTVL.

CDR3 nucleotides: TGTGCCAGCAGCTTTAGCGCAGATCAGCCCCAGCATTTT. It yields the protein CASSFSADQPQHF. The chain has TRBV5-5 and TRBJ1-5, with unresolved D. Per germline, CDR1 SGHKS and CDR2 YYEKEE (reference sequence). Trimming took 2 bases from V and 5 from J, leaving 8 bases between them. The CDR3 extends over 13 amino acids.

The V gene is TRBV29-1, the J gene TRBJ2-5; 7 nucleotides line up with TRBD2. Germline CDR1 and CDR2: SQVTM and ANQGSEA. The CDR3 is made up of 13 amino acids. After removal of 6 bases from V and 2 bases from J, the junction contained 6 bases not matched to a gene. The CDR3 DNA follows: TGCAGCGTGGGGGGGGGTCTTCAAGAGACCCAGTACTTC. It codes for CSVGGGLQETQYF.

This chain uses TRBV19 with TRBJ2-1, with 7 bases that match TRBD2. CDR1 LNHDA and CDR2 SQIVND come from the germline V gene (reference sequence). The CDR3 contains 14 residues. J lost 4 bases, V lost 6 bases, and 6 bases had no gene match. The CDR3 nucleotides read TGTGCCAGTAGACCGGGACTACCTTACAATGAGCAGTTCTTC. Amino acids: CASRPGLPYNEQFF.

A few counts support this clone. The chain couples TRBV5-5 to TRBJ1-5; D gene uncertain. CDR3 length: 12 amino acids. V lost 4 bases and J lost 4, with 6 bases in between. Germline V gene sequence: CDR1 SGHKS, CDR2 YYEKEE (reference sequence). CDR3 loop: CASSTNNQPQHF. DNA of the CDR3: TGTGCCAGCAGCACAAATAATCAGCCCCAGCATTTT. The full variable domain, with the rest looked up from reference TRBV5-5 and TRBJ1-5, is DAGVTQSPTHLIKTRGQQVTLRCSPISGHKSVSWYQQVLGQGPQFIFQYYEKEERGRGNFPDRFSARQFPNYSSELNVNALLLGDSALYLCASSTNNQPQHFGDGTRLSIL.

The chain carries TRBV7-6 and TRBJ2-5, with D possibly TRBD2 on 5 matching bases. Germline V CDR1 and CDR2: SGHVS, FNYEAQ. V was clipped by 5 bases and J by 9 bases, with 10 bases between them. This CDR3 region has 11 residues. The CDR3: CASSLGESQYF. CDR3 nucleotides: TGTGCCAGCAGCCTCGGGGAGTCCCAGTACTTC.

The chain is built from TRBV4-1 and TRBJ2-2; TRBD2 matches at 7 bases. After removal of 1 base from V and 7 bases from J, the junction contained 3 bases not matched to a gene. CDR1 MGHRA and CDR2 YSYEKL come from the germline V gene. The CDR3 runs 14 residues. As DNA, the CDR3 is TGCGCCAGCAGCCAAGGACTAGCAGGCGGGGAGCTGTTTTTT. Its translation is CASSQGLAGGELFF.

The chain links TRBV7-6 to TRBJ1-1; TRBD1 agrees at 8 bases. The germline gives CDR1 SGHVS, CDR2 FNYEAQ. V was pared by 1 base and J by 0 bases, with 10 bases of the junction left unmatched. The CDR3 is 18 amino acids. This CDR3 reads CASSLGSGQGGMNTEAFF. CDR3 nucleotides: TGTGCCAGCAGCTTAGGATCAGGACAGGGAGGCATGAACACTGAAGCTTTCTTT.

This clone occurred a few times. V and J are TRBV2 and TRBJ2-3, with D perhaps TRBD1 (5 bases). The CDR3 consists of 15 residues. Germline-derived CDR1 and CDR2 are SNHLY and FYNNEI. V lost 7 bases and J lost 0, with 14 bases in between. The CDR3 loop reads CASMGRETSTDTQYF. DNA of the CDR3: TGTGCCAGCATGGGCAGGGAAACTAGCACAGATACGCAGTATTTT.